Listed below are T cell receptor beta chains from one sample, sequenced in a study of cytomegalovirus exposure and HLA in healthy donors. Profiling relied on immunoSEQ multiplex PCR, and the TCRdb table lists in-frame clones only, not all of them. This sample has roughly 150,000 clones, with approximately 73% found just once. Sequencing was done on a sample of PBMCs. The receptors stem from a woman between 18 and 30 years old in good health and CMV-seropositive. Both conserved end residues are part of each CDR3. D genes are given only for firm matches. Size is stated for part of the rows, as once, few or many counts, or as a class when the clone is expanded.

clone_size d_call j_call v_call cdr3_nt cdr3_aa
NA NA TRBJ1-1 TRBV7-9 TGTTCCAGCAGGCTCCCACTGGGGGGGTTGAACACTGAAGCTTTCTTT CSSRLPLGGLNTEAFF
NA TRBD1 TRBJ2-5 TRBV19 TGTGCCAGTCGACAGGGGGCGGGAGAGACCCAGTACTTC CASRQGAGETQYF
NA NA TRBJ1-6 TRBV27 TGTGCCAGCAGTCCGCTGACAGTTAGCTCCTATAATTCACCCCTCCACTTT CASSPLTVSSYNSPLHF
NA NA TRBJ1-2 TRBV29-1 TGCAGCGTTGGTCTGACAGAACATGGCTACACCTTC CSVGLTEHGYTF
once NA TRBJ2-7 TRBV6-6 TGTGCCAGCAGTTACGCCGCTAGCGCATCAGTACACGAGCAGTACTTC CASSYAASASVHEQYF
NA TRBD2 TRBJ2-3 TRBV2 TGTGCCAGCCTTAGGAGCTCGACTAGCGCCGATACGCAGTATTTT CASLRSSTSADTQYF
NA NA TRBJ2-2 TRBV9 TGTGCCAGCAGCGGCCGTAACAGGGCCGGCGGGGAGCTGTTTTTT CASSGRNRAGGELFF
few NA TRBJ1-5 TRBV7-8 TGTGCCAGCAGCCGTAATTCCCCGGCAGTGTACAGGGGCAATCAGCCCCAGCATTTT CASSRNSPAVYRGNQPQHF
NA TRBD1 TRBJ1-4 TRBV5-1 TGCGCCAGCAGCACGGGACAGGGGAGGAAAAATGAAAAACTGTTTTTT CASSTGQGRKNEKLFF
NA NA TRBJ2-5 TRBV11-2 TGTGCCAGCAGCTTAGTGCGTGGCAGCGACGGGACCCAGTACTTC CASSLVRGSDGTQYF
NA TRBD2 TRBJ2-7 TRBV19 TGTGCCAGTAGCCTGAGACTAGCGGGGGTCTACGAGCAGTACTTC CASSLRLAGVYEQYF
few TRBD1 TRBJ2-7 TRBV14 TGTGCCAGCAGCCAGAGGGACAGGGCCCACTCCTACGAGCAGTACTTC CASSQRDRAHSYEQYF
NA TRBD1 TRBJ1-4 TRBV5-1 TGCGCCAGCAGCTTGGATTGGGACAGATCGGGAAAACTGTTTTTT CASSLDWDRSGKLFF
NA TRBD2 TRBJ2-1 TRBV4-2 TGTGCCAGCAGCCAAGATCGCAGTAGGCTAGCGGGGATGGGAGAGCAGTTCTTC CASSQDRSRLAGMGEQFF
NA NA TRBJ2-3 TRBV9 TGTGCCAGCAGAGGGGGCGGGGAAAACACAGATACGCAGTATTTT CASRGGGENTDTQYF
NA NA TRBJ1-1 TRBV6-1 TGTGCCAGCAGCTCAGGGTTAGCTTTCTTT CASSSGLAFF